This entry features one T cell receptor (beta chain) sequence. The sample holds other DNA sequences that translate to the same CDR3. The data are from a study of blood T cell repertoires in COVID-19. Study-level background: Among Cohort 3 donors, those recovered had two negative PCRs, clearance, or symptom resolution. The cDNA or gDNA used as material had been derived from T cells, B-cell-depleted T cells, or PBMCs.

The CDR3 length is 13 residues. With 4 bases removed from V and 2 bases from J, the gap between germline ends came to 10 bases. In germline, CDR1 is SGDLS, CDR2 YYNGEE. Per the study methods: Quantification of nucleated cells was approximated via reference gene primer amplification. TCRdb's table, derived via immunoSEQ multiplex PCR, lists solely in-frame clones and lacks some. The V and J calls and clone size are taken from that table; D and trimming were inferred from the DNA. The top ten hold approximately 1.8% of the sample, which has more than 300,000 clones, around 87% seen once. Cohorts were determined from participant-reported clinical history.

V is TRBV9 and J is TRBJ2-7; D gene uncertain. The sequenced material came from PBMCs or T cells enriched from blood (not recorded which). This sequence originates from a man in his forties in a cohort exposed to, infected with or recovered from COVID-19 (not recorded which). CDR3 coding DNA: TGTGCCAGCAGCCAAGACACTCCCTACGAGCAGTACTTC. Translated, it gives CASSQDTPYEQYF.